These T cell receptor beta chains were read from a single sample in a study of blood T cell repertoires in COVID-19. The repertoire was sequenced with immunoSEQ multiplex PCR; TCRdb's copy has only in-frame clones and lacks some. The sample holds around 200,000 clones; about four fifths are singletons and the top ten take 2.5% to 3.5%. Sequenced sample: peripheral blood. The receptors were sampled from a man over 45 with active or convalescent COVID-19. Both conserved end residues are part of each CDR3. D genes are given only for firm matches. The size of a clone is reported for some rows only, either as once, few or many, or as a class for expanded clones.

V,size,J,D,CDR3,DNA
TRBV30,once,TRBJ2-1,TRBD2,CAWSVGTSGYNEQFF,TGTGCCTGGAGTGTCGGGACTAGCGGTTACAATGAGCAGTTCTTC
TRBV7-2,-,TRBJ2-1,TRBD2,CASSFVAGGNYNEQFF,TGTGCCAGCAGCTTTGTAGCGGGGGGCAACTACAATGAGCAGTTCTTC
TRBV3-1/TRBV3-2,-,TRBJ2-7,TRBD1,CASSPGTGGYEQYF,TGTGCCAGCAGCCCCGGGACAGGGGGCTACGAGCAGTACTTC
TRBV11-2,-,TRBJ2-1,-,CASSLGLGPYNEQFF,TGTGCCAGCAGCTTAGGGTTGGGCCCGTACAATGAGCAGTTCTTC
TRBV9,-,TRBJ2-2,TRBD2,CASSVAGGAQNTGELFF,TGTGCCAGCAGCGTAGCCGGGGGGGCGCAGAACACCGGGGAGCTGTTTTTT
TRBV30,few,TRBJ2-3,TRBD1,CAWSVRGSGADTQYF,TGTGCCTGGAGTGTCAGGGGGTCCGGAGCAGATACGCAGTATTTT
TRBV20-1,-,TRBJ2-7,-,CSASSAGAGSYEQYF,TGCAGTGCTAGTTCGGCGGGGGCAGGAAGTTACGAGCAGTACTTC
TRBV3-1/TRBV3-2,-,TRBJ2-3,TRBD1,CASSQENRGGTDTQYF,TGTGCCAGCAGCCAAGAAAACAGGGGGGGCACAGATACGCAGTATTTT
TRBV27,once,TRBJ1-2,TRBD1,CASSVVSGTGANYGYTF,TGTGCCAGCAGTGTAGTGTCCGGGACAGGGGCTAACTATGGCTACACCTTC
TRBV6-5,-,TRBJ2-3,TRBD1,CASSWFGQGGLDTQYF,TGTGCCAGCAGTTGGTTTGGACAGGGCGGTTTAGATACGCAGTATTTT
TRBV13,-,TRBJ1-3,-,CASSPGSAPGNTIYF,TGTGCCAGCAGCCCCGGCAGCGCCCCTGGAAACACCATATATTTT
TRBV27,-,TRBJ1-2,TRBD1,CASSLFFAGGTNYGYTF,TGTGCCAGCAGTTTATTTTTTGCAGGGGGGACTAACTATGGCTACACCTTC
TRBV9,-,TRBJ2-7,-,CASSVADSLTYEQYF,TGTGCCAGCAGCGTAGCGGACAGCCTAACCTACGAGCAGTACTTC
TRBV5-1,-,TRBJ1-2,-,CASSPRPTATYGYTF,TGCGCCAGCAGCCCCCGCCCGACAGCGACCTATGGCTACACCTTC
TRBV10-3,few,TRBJ2-3,-,CAISGTRGSTDTQYF,TGTGCCATCAGCGGGACTCGAGGAAGCACAGATACGCAGTATTTT
TRBV6-2/TRBV6-3,once,TRBJ1-5,TRBD1,CASSRIRTGGRDQPQHF,TGTGCCAGCAGCCGTATTCGGACAGGCGGGAGGGATCAGCCCCAGCATTTT
TRBV19,-,TRBJ2-1,TRBD2,CASSPRGYNEQFF,TGTGCCAGTAGTCCGCGGGGGTACAATGAGCAGTTCTTC
TRBV6-6,-,TRBJ1-5,TRBD1,CASSLRTGASSNQPQHF,TGTGCCAGCAGTCTCCGGACAGGGGCCAGTAGCAATCAGCCCCAGCATTTT
TRBV7-8,-,TRBJ2-2,TRBD2,CASSLPRGLAEHTGELFF,TGTGCCAGCAGCTTACCCCGCGGGCTAGCGGAACACACCGGGGAGCTGTTTTTT